A single sample gave rise to the 17 T cell receptor beta chains below, sequenced in a study of early T cells in non-severe SARS-CoV-2 infection. MiXCR, applied by TCRdb to the 5' RACE reads, yields one record per CDR3 protein. Here the sample spans some 81,000 distinct CDR3 sequences, more than 7.5% being singletons. The sequenced sample was whole blood. These receptors all come from an adult who was a healthcare worker with PCR-confirmed SARS-CoV-2 infection or an uninfected control (not recorded which).

This clonotype was seen a handful of times. The rearrangement uses TRBV20-1 and TRBJ2-3; D possibly corresponds to TRBD2 (6 bases). The CDR3 is 17 residues long. Germline lookup yields CDR1 DFQATT and CDR2 SNEGSKA (reference sequence). The germline V and J ends were trimmed by 3 bases and 0 bases, with 19 bases remaining between them. The CDR3 sequence is CSARMGAGGVSTDTQYF. The CDR3 DNA sequence: TGCAGTGCTAGGATGGGTGCTGGCGGGGTCAGCACAGATACGCAGTATTTT.

V gene TRBV6-4 combines with J gene TRBJ2-2, with TRBD2 matching over 8 bases. The CDR3 extends over 14 amino acids. Germline V CDR1 and CDR2: MRHNA, SNTAGT. Trimming at V came to 6 bases and at J to 6 bases, leaving 6 bases not matched to a gene. The CDR3 nucleotides read TGTGCCAGCAGACTAGCGGAAAACGCCGGGGAGCTGTTTTTT. Translation gives CASRLAENAGELFF.

In this sample, this clonotype turned up many times. This chain's CDR3 is CASSIRGAKSASGANVLTF. The CDR3 nucleotides read TGTGCCAGTAGTATCCGGGGGGCCAAGAGCGCCTCTGGGGCCAACGTCCTGACTTTC. This chain connects TRBV19 to TRBJ2-6, with a possible D match to TRBD2 (7 bases). The CDR3 extends over 19 amino acids. Germline V gene lookup returns CDR1 LNHDA and CDR2 SQIVND (reference sequence). V dropped 3 bases and J dropped 0 bases, with 18 bases sitting between them.

This clonotype was observed many times. The rearrangement uses TRBV12-3 or TRBV12-4 and TRBJ1-3; tentatively, D is TRBD1 (5 bases). Trimming removed 8 bases at V and 0 bases at J, with 14 bases between. The CDR3 runs 15 residues. DNA of the CDR3: TGTGCCAGCTCGAGGGGACTGAACTCTGGAAACACCATATATTTT. Translation: CASSRGLNSGNTIYF.

The chain carries TRBV7-8 and TRBJ1-5; 9 nucleotides match TRBD1. The CDR3 is 16 amino acids. Germline V CDR1 and CDR2: SGHVS, FQNEAQ. J gave up 10 bases and V 6 bases, and 16 bases lay outside the gene matches. The CDR3 nucleotides read TGTGCCAGCAGTCCCCCGGGACAGGGAGGGCAACAACCCCAGCATTTT. This translates into CASSPPGQGGQQPQHF. The full variable domain, in which reference TRBV7-8 and TRBJ1-5 provide the parts outside the CDR3, is GAGVSQSPRYKVAKRGQDVALRCDPISGHVSLFWYQQALGQGPEFLTYFQNEAQLDKSGLPSDRFFAERPEGSVSTLKIQRTQQEDSAVYLCASSPPGQGGQQPQHFGDGTRLSIL.

There are many counts of this clonotype. CDR3 DNA sequence: TGTGCCAGCAGCCGCCTGGTGTCGGGGAACTACGAGCAGTACTTC. Translating gives CASSRLVSGNYEQYF. The chain recombines TRBV28 with TRBJ2-7; possible D gene TRBD2, 5 bases. The CDR3 is 15 residues long. Trimming stripped 6 bases from V and 3 bases from J, with 18 bases between. From germline, CDR1 is MDHEN and CDR2 SYDVKM.

This clonotype was detected ten times or more. The CDR3 sequence: CASSLSGRGGDTQYF. The CDR3, as DNA: TGTGCCAGCAGCCTTAGCGGGAGGGGGGGAGATACGCAGTATTTT. This sequence joins TRBV6-6 and TRBJ2-3; 11 bases are shared with TRBD2. Germline CDR1 and CDR2: MNHNY and SVGAGI (reference sequence). The CDR3 runs 15 residues. V dropped 6 bases and J dropped 5; count of bases not matched to a gene: 7.

There are many counts of this clonotype. The chain carries TRBV11-2 and TRBJ2-5; D unresolved. Germline CDR1 and CDR2: SGHAT and FQNNGV. This CDR3 is built from 13 residues. V lost 2 bases, J lost 4 bases, and 8 bases lay in between. The CDR3: CASSLFGGETQYF. The CDR3 DNA sequence: TGTGCCAGCAGCTTATTTGGCGGAGAGACCCAGTACTTC.

V usage is TRBV7-2 and J usage is TRBJ2-5; TRBD2 matches at 13 bases. The CDR3 consists of 16 residues. Trimming cost V 4 bases and J 7 bases; bases outside gene matches: 9. CDR1 and CDR2 from the germline V gene are SGHTA and FQGNSA. This chain's CDR3 is CASSSWTSGSPGTQYF. For the CDR3, the DNA is TGTGCCAGCAGCTCCTGGACTAGCGGGAGTCCCGGGACCCAGTACTTC.

There are a few counts of this clonotype. The J gene is TRBJ2-2, the V gene TRBV5-5, with D perhaps TRBD2 (5 bases). V lost 3 bases, J lost 6 bases, and 15 bases lay in between. The CDR3 is 15 residues long. CDR1 and CDR2 (germline): SGHKS, YYEKEE (reference sequence). The CDR3 DNA reads TGTGCCAGCAGCTGGCGTCGGGATGTGCCCGGGGAGCTGTTTTTT. Protein: CASSWRRDVPGELFF. Variable domain in full (rest from reference TRBV5-5 and TRBJ2-2): DAGVTQSPTHLIKTRGQQVTLRCSPISGHKSVSWYQQVLGQGPQFIFQYYEKEERGRGNFPDRFSARQFPNYSSELNVNALLLGDSALYLCASSWRRDVPGELFFGEGSRLTVL.

Many counts were recorded for this clonotype. The chain recombines TRBV6-1 with TRBJ1-5; a weak D match, TRBD1 (5 bases). Germline V CDR1 and CDR2: MNHNS, SASEGT. This CDR3 region has 14 residues. The V end was cut by 7 bases, the J end by 6 bases, with 16 bases between. This CDR3 is CASIQGTGGQPQHF. CDR3 nucleotides: TGTGCCAGCATCCAAGGGACCGGCGGTCAGCCCCAGCATTTT.

V and J are TRBV29-1 and TRBJ2-1; D assignment may be TRBD1 or TRBD2 (5 bases each). V dropped 4 bases and J dropped 8 bases, with 12 bases sitting between them. Germline loops: CDR1 SQVTM, CDR2 ANQGSEA. There are 12 residues in the CDR3. The DNA of the CDR3 is TGCAGCGTTGCCGATGAGGGGTATGAGCAGTTCTTC. Its translation is CSVADEGYEQFF.

This clonotype has a handful of counts. J is TRBJ2-1 and V is TRBV28; 10 nucleotides align to TRBD2. J lost 6 bases, V lost 7 bases, and 6 bases had no gene match. The CDR3 totals 14 residues. Germline V gives CDR1 MDHEN, CDR2 SYDVKM. The chain's CDR3 is CASTIAGGSNEQFF. The CDR3, as DNA: TGTGCCAGCACCATAGCGGGAGGATCCAATGAGCAGTTCTTC.

This clonotype occurred once. The genes are TRBV12-3 or TRBV12-4 and TRBJ2-1; 8 bases align to TRBD1. Trimming took 6 bases from V and 5 from J; bases not matched to a gene: 9. This CDR3 spans 15 amino acids. The CDR3 reads CASSLQGVFDNEQFF. DNA for the CDR3: TGTGCCAGCAGCCTACAGGGGGTTTTTGACAATGAGCAGTTCTTC.

This chain connects TRBV6-1 to TRBJ1-2; no firm D call. The CDR3 has 12 residues. Germline V gene sequence: CDR1 MNHNS, CDR2 SASEGT. Trimming removed 3 bases at V and 13 bases at J, with 15 bases between. CDR3 in amino acids: CASSETLRRSTF. For the CDR3, the DNA is TGTGCCAGCAGTGAGACTCTCCGGAGGTCCACCTTC.

The DNA of the CDR3 is TGTGCCAGCAGTCAGACCGGACTAGCGAAATCCTACGAGCAGTACTTC. Protein product: CASSQTGLAKSYEQYF. The chain joins TRBV5-4 to TRBJ2-7; 9 bases are a match to TRBD2. CDR1 SGHNT and CDR2 YYREEE come from the germline V gene (reference sequence). The CDR3 extends over 16 amino acids. V dropped 5 bases and J dropped 1; count of bases not matched to a gene: 10.

This clonotype showed up just a few times. The rearrangement links TRBV30 to TRBJ1-1; no clear D. V gave up 2 bases and J gave up 1 base, with 8 bases separating them. Germline V gene sequence: CDR1 GTSNPN, CDR2 SVGIG (reference sequence). This CDR3 region has 13 residues. This CDR3 is CAWSRQENTEAFF. Written as DNA, the CDR3 is TGTGCCTGGAGTCGCCAGGAGAACACTGAAGCTTTCTTT.